Listed below are T cell receptor beta chains from one sample, sequenced in a study of blood T cell repertoires in COVID-19. Profiling relied on immunoSEQ multiplex PCR, and the TCRdb table lists in-frame clones only, not all of them. The sample yields some 100,000 clones, over 70% seen once. The material sequenced was peripheral blood. The receptors were gathered from a woman aged 50 to 60 with acute or convalescent COVID-19. Both conserved end residues are part of each CDR3. The D gene is left open where the match is weak. Rows may omit the clone size; those that give it use once, few, many or a size class.

v_gene: TRBV5-1; j_gene: TRBJ1-1; d_gene: .; abundance: .; CDR3nt: TGCGCCAGCAGCTTAGGAGGAGAGACTGAAGCTTTCTTT; CDR3aa: CASSLGGETEAFF
v_gene: TRBV10-1; j_gene: TRBJ2-2; d_gene: .; abundance: few; CDR3nt: TGCGCCAGCAGTGCCGCGGGAAGCACCGGGGAGCTGTTTTTT; CDR3aa: CASSAAGSTGELFF
v_gene: TRBV19; j_gene: TRBJ2-3; d_gene: TRBD1; abundance: .; CDR3nt: TGTGCCAGTAGGAGTAGACCGGGACAGGGGGCAAGTGATACGCAGTATTTT; CDR3aa: CASRSRPGQGASDTQYF
v_gene: TRBV5-1; j_gene: TRBJ1-2; d_gene: TRBD1; abundance: .; CDR3nt: TGCGCCAGCAGCTACTCGGGACAGGGGGCGCGAGGCTACACCTTC; CDR3aa: CASSYSGQGARGYTF
v_gene: TRBV9; j_gene: TRBJ2-5; d_gene: TRBD2; abundance: .; CDR3nt: TGTGCCAGCAGCGCCCGCGGGGGGAGCGGGGGGGAGACCCAGTACTTC; CDR3aa: CASSARGGSGGETQYF
v_gene: TRBV6-5; j_gene: TRBJ2-7; d_gene: TRBD1; abundance: .; CDR3nt: TGTGCCAGCAGGGTACCTGGGACAGTCTACGAGCAGTACTTC; CDR3aa: CASRVPGTVYEQYF
v_gene: TRBV30; j_gene: TRBJ1-5; d_gene: .; abundance: .; CDR3nt: TGTGCCTGGAGTGGGGGGGGTGACCAGCCCCAGCATTTT; CDR3aa: CAWSGGGDQPQHF
v_gene: TRBV7-8; j_gene: TRBJ2-3; d_gene: .; abundance: .; CDR3nt: TGTGCCAGCAGCCCGGGGGCAGATACGCAGTATTTT; CDR3aa: CASSPGADTQYF
v_gene: TRBV5-4; j_gene: TRBJ2-7; d_gene: TRBD2; abundance: .; CDR3nt: TGTGCCAGCAGCTTGGCCGGGACTAGCGGTCGCGAGCAGTACTTC; CDR3aa: CASSLAGTSGREQYF
v_gene: TRBV24-1; j_gene: TRBJ2-3; d_gene: TRBD1; abundance: .; CDR3nt: TGTGCCACCAGTGGGACAGGGGCTAGCACAGATACGCAGTATTTT; CDR3aa: CATSGTGASTDTQYF
v_gene: TRBV30; j_gene: TRBJ1-4; d_gene: TRBD1; abundance: .; CDR3nt: TGTGCCTGGAGTGGAGGACAGGGGTCTGCAACTAATGAAAAACTGTTTTTT; CDR3aa: CAWSGGQGSATNEKLFF
v_gene: TRBV30; j_gene: TRBJ1-3; d_gene: .; abundance: few; CDR3nt: TGTGCCTGGAGTGTTACCGGGTTCGGAAACACCATATATTTT; CDR3aa: CAWSVTGFGNTIYF
v_gene: TRBV5-1; j_gene: TRBJ1-1; d_gene: TRBD1; abundance: .; CDR3nt: TGCGCCAGCAGCTTACAGGGGGCACCGAACACTGAAGCTTTCTTT; CDR3aa: CASSLQGAPNTEAFF
v_gene: TRBV5-6; j_gene: TRBJ2-3; d_gene: .; abundance: .; CDR3nt: TGTGCCAGCAGCTTGCTGGGGGCACAAGATACGCAGTATTTT; CDR3aa: CASSLLGAQDTQYF
v_gene: TRBV10-3; j_gene: TRBJ2-7; d_gene: TRBD1; abundance: once; CDR3nt: TGTGCCATCAGTCTAGACAGGGGGCCCTACGAGCAGTACTTC; CDR3aa: CAISLDRGPYEQYF
v_gene: TRBV27; j_gene: TRBJ2-5; d_gene: .; abundance: .; CDR3nt: TGTGCCAGCAGCCACAACGGTCCCGGGGAGACCCAGTACTTC; CDR3aa: CASSHNGPGETQYF
v_gene: TRBV19; j_gene: TRBJ1-1; d_gene: TRBD1; abundance: .; CDR3nt: TGTGCCAGTAGTGCCCTGACAGGGGAGTATGAAGCTTTCTTT; CDR3aa: CASSALTGEYEAFF
v_gene: TRBV2; j_gene: TRBJ1-2; d_gene: .; abundance: .; CDR3nt: TGTGCCAGCACTATGGAGGAGGGGTTTTACTATGGCTACACCTTC; CDR3aa: CASTMEEGFYYGYTF
v_gene: TRBV15; j_gene: TRBJ2-7; d_gene: .; abundance: .; CDR3nt: TGTGCCACCAGCGGCGAGCGTTCCTACGAGCAGTACTTC; CDR3aa: CATSGERSYEQYF
v_gene: TRBV9; j_gene: TRBJ2-5; d_gene: .; abundance: .; CDR3nt: TGTGCCAGCAGCGTAGGAGGCGCGCAAGAGACCCAGTACTTC; CDR3aa: CASSVGGAQETQYF
v_gene: TRBV9; j_gene: TRBJ2-7; d_gene: TRBD1; abundance: .; CDR3nt: TGTGCCAGCAGCGTAGCTTCGGGACAGGGGTCCTACGAGCAGTACTTC; CDR3aa: CASSVASGQGSYEQYF
v_gene: TRBV5-6; j_gene: TRBJ2-1; d_gene: .; abundance: .; CDR3nt: TGTGCCAGCAGCTTTCAAAGGGAGGAGCAGTTCTTC; CDR3aa: CASSFQREEQFF
v_gene: TRBV7-9; j_gene: TRBJ2-7; d_gene: .; abundance: few; CDR3nt: TGTGCCAGCAGCTGGGGACAAAGCTCCTACGAGCAGTACTTC; CDR3aa: CASSWGQSSYEQYF
v_gene: TRBV28; j_gene: TRBJ1-2; d_gene: TRBD1; abundance: .; CDR3nt: TGTGCCAGCAGTTTATTAGGACAGGGGTATGGCTACACCTTC; CDR3aa: CASSLLGQGYGYTF
v_gene: TRBV18; j_gene: TRBJ1-2; d_gene: TRBD1; abundance: .; CDR3nt: TGTGCCAGCTCAACCCGACAGGGCACGAACCACTATGGCTACACCTTC; CDR3aa: CASSTRQGTNHYGYTF
v_gene: TRBV15; j_gene: TRBJ1-1; d_gene: .; abundance: .; CDR3nt: TGTGCCACCAGCAGAGATGGGCAGGGATGGACTGAAGCTTTCTTT; CDR3aa: CATSRDGQGWTEAFF
v_gene: TRBV2; j_gene: TRBJ1-1; d_gene: TRBD1; abundance: .; CDR3nt: TGTGCCAGCAGGGGACAGTCCAACACTGAAGCTTTCTTT; CDR3aa: CASRGQSNTEAFF
v_gene: TRBV4-1; j_gene: TRBJ1-2; d_gene: TRBD1; abundance: .; CDR3nt: TGCGCCAGCAGCCAAATGACAGGGGATGCCTATGGCTACACCTTC; CDR3aa: CASSQMTGDAYGYTF
v_gene: TRBV24-1; j_gene: TRBJ1-1; d_gene: TRBD1; abundance: .; CDR3nt: TGTGCCACGAGGGCTCCGGGACAGGGGTCAACTGAAGCTTTCTTT; CDR3aa: CATRAPGQGSTEAFF
v_gene: TRBV18; j_gene: TRBJ2-1; d_gene: .; abundance: .; CDR3nt: TGTGCCAGCTCGGCCGGGAGGCAGGGGATATCCTACAATGAGCAATTCTTC; CDR3aa: CASSAGRQGISYNEQFF
v_gene: TRBV10-1; j_gene: TRBJ1-3; d_gene: TRBD1; abundance: once; CDR3nt: TGCGCCAGCAGGGGACAGGGGCTTTCGGGAAACACCATATATTTT; CDR3aa: CASRGQGLSGNTIYF
v_gene: TRBV5-8; j_gene: TRBJ2-7; d_gene: .; abundance: few; CDR3nt: TGTGCCAGCAGCTCCGGGCTAGGGGTGGCTCCATACGAGCAGTACTTC; CDR3aa: CASSSGLGVAPYEQYF
v_gene: TRBV10-1; j_gene: TRBJ2-2; d_gene: TRBD1; abundance: .; CDR3nt: TGCGCCAGCAGTGCGTCTCCCGGGACAGGGGGCGGAAAAAACACCGGGGAGCTGTTTTTT; CDR3aa: CASSASPGTGGGKNTGELFF
v_gene: TRBV12-5; j_gene: TRBJ2-2; d_gene: .; abundance: .; CDR3nt: TGTGCTAGTGGTTTGGTCATGGGGCCCGGGGAGCTGTTTTTT; CDR3aa: CASGLVMGPGELFF
v_gene: TRBV28; j_gene: TRBJ1-3; d_gene: .; abundance: .; CDR3nt: TGTGCCAGCACTTCTTTTGGGGGGGGAGTCACCTCTGGAAACACCATATATTTT; CDR3aa: CASTSFGGGVTSGNTIYF
v_gene: TRBV6-1; j_gene: TRBJ2-4; d_gene: TRBD1; abundance: .; CDR3nt: TGTGCCAGCAGTGAAGGGGGACAGGGGAGCGGCATTCAGTACTTC; CDR3aa: CASSEGGQGSGIQYF
v_gene: TRBV9; j_gene: TRBJ1-4; d_gene: .; abundance: .; CDR3nt: TGTGCCAGCACCCGGTCACAAGGGGGAAAACTGTTTTTT; CDR3aa: CASTRSQGGKLFF
v_gene: TRBV30; j_gene: TRBJ1-3; d_gene: .; abundance: .; CDR3nt: TGTGCCTGGAGTGACGGGGGGCCTGGAAACACCATATATTTT; CDR3aa: CAWSDGGPGNTIYF
v_gene: TRBV24-1; j_gene: TRBJ2-1; d_gene: .; abundance: .; CDR3nt: TGTGCCACCAGTGACTCGTACAATGAGCAGTTCTTC; CDR3aa: CATSDSYNEQFF
v_gene: TRBV7-8; j_gene: TRBJ1-1; d_gene: .; abundance: .; CDR3nt: TGTGCCAGCAGCTCCGGACAATCCGCCACTGAAGCTTTCTTT; CDR3aa: CASSSGQSATEAFF
v_gene: TRBV5-1; j_gene: TRBJ1-4; d_gene: TRBD1; abundance: .; CDR3nt: TGCGCCAGCAGCTTGGGCCAGGGGGATGAAAAACTGTTTTTT; CDR3aa: CASSLGQGDEKLFF
v_gene: TRBV25-1; j_gene: TRBJ1-2; d_gene: .; abundance: .; CDR3nt: TGTGCCAGCAGTGAGGGGCCGGGCCGCGTTTATGGCTACACCTTC; CDR3aa: CASSEGPGRVYGYTF
v_gene: TRBV6-4; j_gene: TRBJ2-3; d_gene: .; abundance: .; CDR3nt: TGTGCCAGCAGTGATCGGGGGTTGAGCACAGATACGCAGTATTTT; CDR3aa: CASSDRGLSTDTQYF
v_gene: TRBV7-8; j_gene: TRBJ2-1; d_gene: TRBD2; abundance: .; CDR3nt: TGTGCCAGCAGCTTAGGACTAGCGGGGAACAATGAGCAGTTCTTC; CDR3aa: CASSLGLAGNNEQFF
v_gene: TRBV5-1; j_gene: TRBJ1-2; d_gene: TRBD1; abundance: .; CDR3nt: TGCGCCAGCAGCTTGACGGTCCCGACAGGGAATTCCCTTTATGGCTACACCTTC; CDR3aa: CASSLTVPTGNSLYGYTF
v_gene: TRBV5-1; j_gene: TRBJ1-2; d_gene: .; abundance: few; CDR3nt: TGCGCCAGCAGCTTCCTAGGGGGGGATGGCTACACCTTC; CDR3aa: CASSFLGGDGYTF
v_gene: TRBV6-5; j_gene: TRBJ1-2; d_gene: TRBD1; abundance: .; CDR3nt: TGTGCCAGCAGCTTAACAGGGGGCTATGGCTACACCTTC; CDR3aa: CASSLTGGYGYTF
v_gene: TRBV10-3; j_gene: TRBJ1-2; d_gene: TRBD1; abundance: .; CDR3nt: TGTGCCATCAGCGGGGACAGGGTAGAGGGCTACACCTTC; CDR3aa: CAISGDRVEGYTF
v_gene: TRBV5-1; j_gene: TRBJ1-3; d_gene: TRBD1; abundance: .; CDR3nt: TGCGCCAGCAGCGGGGGTTTACAGGGGGATTTTGGAAACACCATATATTTT; CDR3aa: CASSGGLQGDFGNTIYF
v_gene: TRBV14; j_gene: TRBJ2-5; d_gene: .; abundance: few; CDR3nt: TGTGCCAGCAGCCAAATTACAGGGTACCAAGAGACCCAGTACTTC; CDR3aa: CASSQITGYQETQYF
v_gene: TRBV7-8; j_gene: TRBJ1-1; d_gene: .; abundance: .; CDR3nt: TGTGCCAGCAGCTCGAGACGAGGCGGGGAGGCTTTCTTT; CDR3aa: CASSSRRGGEAFF
v_gene: TRBV5-1; j_gene: TRBJ1-1; d_gene: TRBD1; abundance: .; CDR3nt: TGCGCCAGCAGCGCGGGACAGGGACGGAACACTGAAGCTTTCTTT; CDR3aa: CASSAGQGRNTEAFF
v_gene: TRBV13; j_gene: TRBJ2-7; d_gene: TRBD1; abundance: .; CDR3nt: TGTGCCAGCAGCCAGGACAGGGCGATCTACGAGCAGTACTTC; CDR3aa: CASSQDRAIYEQYF
v_gene: TRBV12-5; j_gene: TRBJ1-5; d_gene: TRBD1; abundance: .; CDR3nt: TGTGCTAGTGGTCCGGGGGACAGGGCCGGCAATCAGCCCCAGCATTTT; CDR3aa: CASGPGDRAGNQPQHF
v_gene: TRBV5-1; j_gene: TRBJ1-2; d_gene: .; abundance: .; CDR3nt: TGCGCCAGCAGCTTGGAAGGGGAGGGCTATGGCTACACCTTC; CDR3aa: CASSLEGEGYGYTF
v_gene: TRBV10-3; j_gene: TRBJ1-2; d_gene: .; abundance: .; CDR3nt: TGTGCCATCGGAGGTGACGGGGGGCCCTATGGCTACACCTTC; CDR3aa: CAIGGDGGPYGYTF